These 18 T cell receptor beta chains were all obtained from the same sample, sequenced in a study of Tregs in tolerant kidney transplant recipients. Measured with immunoSEQ multiplex PCR; TCRdb has only the in-frame clones, and not every one. Of around 78,000 clones in the sample, less than 95% are singletons; the top ten hold 0.34%. Sequenced material: Tregs from blood, taken before the transplant. The receptors come from a human donor who received a combined kidney and bone marrow transplant.

The gene calls are TRBV30 and TRBJ2-4; possible D gene TRBD2, 5 bases. This CDR3 comprises 15 residues. Germline V gives CDR1 GTSNPN, CDR2 SVGIG (reference sequence). Trimming took 0 bases from V and 5 from J, leaving 14 bases between them. The CDR3 sequence: CAWSVSLAGQNIQYF. The DNA for the CDR3 is TGTGCCTGGAGTGTAAGCCTGGCGGGCCAAAACATTCAGTACTTC.

The CDR3 region has the DNA TGTGCCAGCTCATCGCAGGGGGGCTATGGCTACACCTTC. It codes for CASSSQGGYGYTF. The genes are TRBV18 and TRBJ1-2; TRBD1 matches 7 bases. This CDR3 region has 13 residues. The trim removed 5 bases at V and 4 bases at J, leaving 4 bases unmatched. Germline-derived CDR1 and CDR2 are KGHSH and LQKENI.

The chain joins TRBV5-1 to TRBJ2-7, with a tentative D call TRBD1 (7 bases). The CDR3 runs 15 residues. Deletions cut 3 bases from V and 2 bases from J, with 15 bases between. Germline CDR1 is SGHRS and CDR2 is YFSETQ. The CDR3 region is CASSWTGGTAYEQYF. CDR3 DNA sequence: TGCGCCAGCAGCTGGACTGGCGGGACAGCCTACGAGCAGTACTTC.

J is TRBJ2-1 and V is TRBV20-1, with a tentative D call TRBD2 (5 bases). This CDR3 is 11 amino acids long. Germline V gives CDR1 DFQATT, CDR2 SNEGSKA (reference sequence). Between the trimmed V and J ends, which lost 5 bases and 8 bases, there was a span of 10 bases. The CDR3 DNA is TGCAGTGCTCATTATAGCGATGAGCAGTTCTTC. It encodes CSAHYSDEQFF.

This clone was detected only once. The gene calls are TRBV10-3 and TRBJ2-7; D is perhaps TRBD2 (5 bases). CDR1 ENHRY and CDR2 SYGVKD come from the germline V gene. With 10 bases removed from V and 2 bases from J, the gap between germline ends came to 9 bases. The CDR3 is 11 amino acids. CDR3 sequence reads: CASSGTYEQYF. CDR3 coding DNA: TGTGCCAGCTCGGGGACCTACGAGCAGTACTTC.

Only a few counts were recorded for this clone. The chain uses TRBV5-1 and TRBJ2-1; D unresolved. CDR3 size: 14 residues. Germline V lookup: CDR1 SGHRS, CDR2 YFSETQ. V lost 4 bases to trimming and J lost 9 bases, with 17 bases between them. CDR3 sequence reads: CASSPTSGSVEQFF. The CDR3 DNA reads TGCGCCAGCAGCCCAACGTCGGGTTCGGTTGAGCAGTTCTTC.

The chain has TRBV25-1 and TRBJ2-1, with TRBD2 matching 7 bases. Trimming removed 1 base from V and 6 bases from J; junction bases left unmatched: 6. The germline V gene encodes CDR1 MGHDK and CDR2 SYGVNS. The CDR3 spans 15 residues. For the CDR3, the DNA is TGTGCCAGCAGTGAATTGGGAGGGATGGTCAATGAGCAGTTCTTC. It translates to CASSELGGMVNEQFF. The full variable domain, with the rest looked up from reference TRBV25-1 and TRBJ2-1, is EADIYQTPRYLVIGTGKKITLECSQTMGHDKMYWYQQDPGMELHLIHYSYGVNSTEKGDLSSESTVSRIRTEHFPLTLESARPSHTSQYLCASSELGGMVNEQFFGPGTRLTVL.

Only one count was recorded for this clone. The J gene is TRBJ1-4, the V gene TRBV2; D is perhaps TRBD1 (6 bases). Deletions cut 6 bases from V and 7 bases from J, with 18 bases between. CDR1 SNHLY and CDR2 FYNNEI come from the germline V gene. CDR3 length equals 15 residues. DNA for the CDR3: TGTGCCAGCAGCACAGGGCCCGGAGGAAGTGAAAAACTGTTTTTT. It translates to CASSTGPGGSEKLFF.

CDR3 nucleotide sequence: TGTGCCAGCTCACCATTACAGGGGATCGGGTTCTCTGGAAACACCATATATTTT. This codes for CASSPLQGIGFSGNTIYF. J is TRBJ1-3 and V is TRBV18; 7 bases agree with TRBD1. In germline, CDR1 is KGHSH, CDR2 LQKENI. The ends lost 2 bases at V and 0 bases at J; junction bases unmatched: 10. The CDR3 covers 18 residues. Full variable domain (remainder filled in from reference TRBV18 and TRBJ1-3): NAGVMQNPRHLVRRRGQEARLRCSPMKGHSHVYWYRQLPEEGLKFMVYLQKENIIDESGMPKERFSAEFPKEGPSILRIQQVVRGDSAAYFCASSPLQGIGFSGNTIYFGEGSWLTVV.

V is TRBV12-5 and J is TRBJ2-2, with a possible D match to TRBD1 (5 bases). The CDR3 totals 12 residues. V shed 6 bases and J shed 4 bases, with 6 bases lying between them. Germline lookup yields CDR1 LGHNT and CDR2 FRNRAP. For the CDR3, the DNA is TGTGCTAGTGGCCAGGGCACCGGGGAGCTGTTTTTT. Translated, it gives CASGQGTGELFF.

This clone was detected only once. V and J are TRBV4-1 and TRBJ2-3, with TRBD1 as a possible D gene (6 bases). The V gene's germline CDR1 is MGHRA and CDR2 YSYEKL. V lost 0 bases and J 0 bases, leaving 13 bases between the germline ends. The CDR3 has 17 amino acids. In nucleotides, the CDR3 is TGCGCCAGCAGCCAAGAAAGTTGGGGGCGGAGCACAGATACGCAGTATTTT. Residues: CASSQESWGRSTDTQYF.

J is TRBJ2-7 and V is TRBV29-1; TRBD1 matches 10 bases. V was clipped by 6 bases and J by 3 bases; unmatched bases: 5. The CDR3 covers 13 residues. The germline V gene has CDR1 SQVTM and CDR2 ANQGSEA. This CDR3 reads CSVARDRGYEQYF. The CDR3 bases are TGCAGCGTGGCCCGGGACAGGGGCTACGAGCAGTACTTC.

This chain links TRBV11-2 with TRBJ1-1; possibly TRBD1 for D (5 bases). Trimming left V 8 bases short and J 8 bases short, with 18 bases between. CDR3 length: 13 residues. Germline V gene data show CDR1 as SGHAT and CDR2 as FQNNGV. Here the CDR3 DNA reads TGTGCCAGCGCCTCCCAAATGGAGGGGGAAGCTTTCTTT. Protein product: CASASQMEGEAFF. Full variable domain (missing parts from reference TRBV11-2 and TRBJ1-1): EAGVAQSPRYKIIEKRQSVAFWCNPISGHATLYWYQQILGQGPKLLIQFQNNGVVDDSQLPKDRFSAERLKGVDSTLKIQPAKLEDSAVYLCASASQMEGEAFFGQGTRLTVV.

The gene calls are TRBV27 and TRBJ2-1, with no clear D. The CDR3 extends over 15 amino acids. Trimming stripped 3 bases from V and 8 bases from J, with 17 bases between. Germline CDR1 and CDR2: MNHEY and SMNVEV (reference sequence). CDR3 sequence reads: CASSFRWMGADEQFF. Here the CDR3 DNA reads TGTGCCAGCAGTTTCCGGTGGATGGGCGCGGATGAGCAGTTCTTC.

This chain uses TRBV7-9 with TRBJ1-1; D uncertain. Germline assignment: CDR1 SEHNR and CDR2 FQNEAQ (reference sequence). V shed 7 bases and J shed 0 bases, with 12 bases lying between them. The CDR3 spans 14 residues. The DNA for the CDR3 is TGTGCCAGCACTATTAGAGGGATGAACACTGAAGCTTTCTTT. It is translated as CASTIRGMNTEAFF.

J is TRBJ2-7 and V is TRBV28; D remains unclear. With 3 bases removed from V and 0 bases from J, the gap between germline ends came to 18 bases. Germline CDR1 and CDR2: MDHEN and SYDVKM. The CDR3 contains 17 residues. CDR3 DNA sequence: TGTGCCAGCAGTTTTGCTGGACGCACAAAAAGCTCCTACGAGCAGTACTTC. It yields the protein CASSFAGRTKSSYEQYF.

The V gene is TRBV4-2, the J gene TRBJ2-5; TRBD1 aligns across 7 bases. The CDR3 loop spans 16 amino acids. Germline CDR1 reads LGHNA; CDR2 reads YNFKEQ. Trimming at V came to 3 bases and at J to 5 bases, leaving 12 bases not matched to a gene. In nucleotides, the CDR3 is TGTGCCAGCAGCCAGAGCCATAACAGGGGTTCGGAGACCCAGTACTTC. Translated: CASSQSHNRGSETQYF.

V and J are TRBV20-1 and TRBJ2-5, with D uncertain. In germline, CDR1 is DFQATT, CDR2 SNEGSKA (reference sequence). V was cut by 6 bases and J by 5 bases, with 10 bases left in between. The CDR3 consists of 11 residues. DNA for the CDR3: TGCAGTGCCGCTTTGGGGGAGACCCAGTACTTC. Its protein is CSAALGETQYF.